These T cell receptor beta chains were read from a single sample in a study of blood T cell repertoires in COVID-19. Generated by immunoSEQ multiplex PCR, the TCRdb table keeps only in-frame clones and is missing some. The data hold some 380,000 clones, with roughly 86% observed a single time. The sequenced material came from PBMCs or T cells enriched from blood (not recorded which). These TCRs come from a young man who had recovered from COVID-19. CDR3s include the opening cysteine and the closing phenylalanine or tryptophan. The D gene is left open where the match is weak. Clone size is given for some rows only: seen once, a few or many times, or a class if the clone is expanded.

cdr3_length j_call clone_size v_call d_call cdr3_aa cdr3_nt
13 TRBJ1-1 NA TRBV3-1/TRBV3-2 NA CASSRGGWTEAFF TGTGCCAGCAGCCGGGGGGGGTGGACTGAAGCTTTCTTT
14 TRBJ2-7 NA TRBV10-1 NA CASSGSGLSDEQYF TGCGCCAGCAGCGGGTCAGGGCTGTCCGACGAGCAGTACTTC
12 TRBJ1-2 NA TRBV10-3 NA CAISEQHYGYTF TGTGCCATCAGTGAACAGCACTATGGCTACACCTTC
13 TRBJ1-2 NA TRBV3-1/TRBV3-2 NA CASSQGTHYGYTF TGTGCCAGCAGCCAAGGGACTCACTATGGCTACACCTTC
16 TRBJ2-7 NA TRBV7-2 TRBD2 CASRPTGTSGAYEQYF TGTGCCAGCAGACCCACCGGGACTAGCGGAGCCTACGAGCAGTACTTC
14 TRBJ2-7 NA TRBV5-1 NA CASSLGSQFYEQYF TGCGCCAGCAGCTTGGGATCGCAGTTCTACGAGCAGTACTTC
16 TRBJ1-2 few TRBV19 TRBD1 CASHPGGTGGASGYTF TGTGCCAGTCACCCTGGGGGGACAGGGGGCGCTTCTGGCTACACCTTC
16 TRBJ1-1 few TRBV11-2 TRBD1 CASSLRTGQKNTEAFF TGTGCCAGCAGCTTACGGACAGGACAAAAGAACACTGAAGCTTTCTTT
17 TRBJ2-1 NA TRBV6-2/TRBV6-3 TRBD2 CASSPPFLAGAGDEQFF TGTGCCAGCAGCCCACCCTTTCTAGCGGGGGCGGGCGATGAGCAGTTCTTC
13 TRBJ1-5 NA TRBV5-1 NA CACIKGCNQPQHF TGCGCCTGCATCAAGGGGTGCAATCAGCCCCAGCATTTT
15 TRBJ1-1 NA TRBV10-3 TRBD1 CAISRTGVMNTEAFF TGTGCCATCAGCCGGACAGGGGTCATGAACACTGAAGCTTTCTTT
19 TRBJ2-3 NA TRBV20-1 TRBD2 CSASRSSGGPTRNTDTQYF TGCAGTGCTAGTCGAAGTAGCGGGGGGCCCACTCGAAACACAGATACGCAGTATTTT
17 TRBJ1-1 once TRBV5-1 TRBD1 CASRPGQGSPMNTEAFF TGCGCCAGCAGACCGGGACAGGGCTCCCCCATGAACACTGAAGCTTTCTTT
13 TRBJ1-2 NA TRBV15 NA CATSRAIGEGYTF TGTGCCACCAGCAGAGCTATTGGGGAGGGCTACACCTTC
16 TRBJ2-5 NA TRBV7-8 TRBD2 CASSSGLAGWKETQYF TGTGCCAGCAGCTCCGGACTAGCGGGGTGGAAGGAGACCCAGTACTTC
16 TRBJ1-3 NA TRBV9 NA CASSARHSPDRNTIYF TGTGCCAGCAGCGCTCGACACAGTCCGGATCGAAACACCATATATTTT
16 TRBJ1-6 few TRBV6-5 NA CASSSRGGQYNSPLHF TGTGCCAGCAGTTCTCGGGGGGGGCAGTATAATTCACCCCTCCACTTT
11 TRBJ2-5 NA TRBV6-5 TRBD2 CASRAGTRLYF TGTGCCAGCAGGGCCGGGACTAGGTTGTACTTC
13 TRBJ2-5 NA TRBV6-5 NA CASSPRQKETQYF TGTGCCAGCAGTCCCCGACAGAAAGAGACCCAGTACTTC
15 TRBJ2-7 once TRBV4-1 TRBD2 CASSQVGGGGYEQYF TGCGCCAGCAGCCAGGTGGGGGGGGGAGGATACGAGCAGTACTTC
12 TRBJ1-2 NA TRBV30 TRBD1 CACQDRDYGYTF TGTGCCTGTCAGGACAGGGACTATGGCTACACCTTC
15 TRBJ1-6 NA TRBV18 NA CASSPPGGFSSPLHF TGTGCCAGCTCACCACCGGGGGGGTTTAGTTCACCCCTCCACTTT
13 TRBJ1-5 once TRBV21-1 NA CASSPGASQPQHF TGTGCCAGCAGCCCCGGAGCGAGCCAGCCCCAGCATTTT
14 TRBJ1-6 NA TRBV11-3 TRBD1 CASSLGGQDSPLHF TGTGCCAGCAGCTTAGGCGGACAGGATTCACCCCTCCACTTT
18 TRBJ2-6 NA TRBV7-2 NA CASSFPGTRHSGANVLTF TGTGCCAGCAGCTTTCCGGGGACACGCCACTCTGGGGCCAACGTCCTGACTTTC
15 TRBJ1-4 NA TRBV7-9 TRBD1 CASSLGRVQGEKLFF TGTGCCAGCAGCTTAGGTCGTGTACAGGGGGAAAAACTGTTTTTT
15 TRBJ2-2 NA TRBV5-1 NA CASSLSGVSTGELFF TGCGCCAGCAGCTTATCAGGGGTGAGCACCGGGGAGCTGTTTTTT
15 TRBJ2-1 NA TRBV11-2 TRBD2 CASSRAGTSYNEQFF TGTGCCAGCAGCCGCGCCGGGACTAGCTACAATGAGCAGTTCTTC
15 TRBJ1-1 NA TRBV4-1 NA CASSEMRYSDTEAFF TGCGCCAGCAGCGAAATGAGGTACTCGGACACTGAAGCTTTCTTT